Shown below are 21 T cell receptor beta chains from a single sample sequenced in a study of T cell repertoires in cytomegalovirus infection. TCRdb recomputed calls from the reads with MiXCR, one row per CDR3 protein. This table holds approximately 750,000 distinct CDR3 sequences, about 40% found once. Specimen: PBMCs. All receptors derive from a human donor in good health (CMV status not recorded). Some clones in this sample may be carry-over from other donors' samples.

This clonotype showed up just a few times. The chain uses TRBV12-3 or TRBV12-4 and TRBJ2-1; 12 bases align to TRBD2. This CDR3 has 20 amino acids. J gave up 0 bases and V 5 bases, and 14 bases lay outside the gene matches. The CDR3 here is CASSVKTSGGLFSSYNEQFF. The CDR3 DNA reads as TGTGCCAGCAGTGTCAAGACTAGCGGGGGACTTTTTAGCTCCTACAATGAGCAGTTCTTC.

This clonotype was counted a few times. The chain recombines TRBV4-2 with TRBJ1-1; TRBD1 matches at 8 bases. Germline V gene sequence: CDR1 LGHNA, CDR2 YNFKEQ. The CDR3 extends over 20 amino acids. With V trimmed by 4 bases and J by 0 bases, 19 bases remained unmatched. CDR3: CASSREGQAGLGKLNTEAFF. As DNA, the CDR3 is TGTGCCAGCAGCCGGGAGGGACAGGCAGGTCTGGGCAAGCTGAACACTGAAGCTTTCTTT.

This sequence joins TRBV28 and TRBJ2-1, with 7 positions matching TRBD2. CDR3 length: 15 residues. Germline CDR1 is MDHEN and CDR2 is SYDVKM. Unmatched junction bases numbered 11, after V lost 10 bases and J lost 2 bases. CDR3 sequence (DNA): TGTGCCACCCTAAAGCGGGAAGTCGCCTACAATGAGCAGTTCTTC. Amino acid sequence: CATLKREVAYNEQFF.

This clonotype was observed a few times. The chain employs TRBV4-3 and TRBJ2-7; possibly TRBD2 for D (5 bases). Trimming cost V 0 bases and J 6 bases, with 12 bases left between them. This CDR3 region has 14 residues. Per the germline V gene, CDR1 is LGHNA and CDR2 is YSLEER. The CDR3 region has the DNA TGCGCCAGCAGCCAAGATCCCATCCGGGGCGAGCAGTACTTC. This translates into CASSQDPIRGEQYF.

This clonotype was found many times. The chain employs TRBV7-2 and TRBJ1-5; D call uncertain. This CDR3 is built from 13 residues. V was clipped by 5 bases and J by 6 bases, with 11 bases between them. The germline V gene encodes CDR1 SGHTA and CDR2 FQGNSA. CDR3 sequence: CASSDGRVQPQHF. CDR3 nucleotides: TGTGCCAGCAGCGACGGTCGAGTTCAGCCCCAGCATTTT.

V and J are TRBV6-1 and TRBJ2-1, with D unresolved. This CDR3 is 13 amino acids long. The germline V and J ends were trimmed by 8 bases and 8 bases, with 16 bases remaining between them. The germline V gene has CDR1 MNHNS and CDR2 SASEGT. The CDR3 DNA reads TGTGCCAGCCTCCTTGGTCGGAGCTATGAGCAGTTCTTC. It codes for CASLLGRSYEQFF.

The chain has TRBV28 and TRBJ2-5, with D maybe TRBD1 (6 bases). The CDR3 sequence is 13 residues long. CDR1 MDHEN and CDR2 SYDVKM come from the germline V gene. Trimming removed 5 bases at V and 5 bases at J, with 12 bases between. The chain's CDR3 is CASSPERGETQYF. The CDR3 region has the DNA TGTGCCAGCAGTCCCGAGAGGGGGGAGACCCAGTACTTC.

This clonotype was seen more than once but under ten times. The chain joins TRBV7-2 to TRBJ2-7, with 7 bases that match TRBD2. The trim removed 5 bases at V and 0 bases at J, leaving 4 bases unmatched. Germline V gives CDR1 SGHTA, CDR2 FQGNSA. This CDR3 has 14 amino acids. The CDR3, as DNA: TGTGCCAGCAGCGTCGGGGGGTCCTCCTACGAGCAGTACTTC. Translation gives CASSVGGSSYEQYF.

This clonotype was seen a few times. The chain links TRBV6-1 to TRBJ2-7, with D hard to call. Germline V gene data show CDR1 as MNHNS and CDR2 as SASEGT. Trimming pared 5 bases from V and 2 bases from J, leaving 13 bases between. The CDR3 has 14 amino acids. The CDR3 DNA follows: TGTGCCAGCAGTAGTGGTTCGGCCACCTACGAGCAGTACTTC. Its translation: CASSSGSATYEQYF.

V gene TRBV12-3 or TRBV12-4 combines with J gene TRBJ1-5; weak D call: TRBD1 (6 bases). The CDR3 extends over 14 amino acids. The germline V and J ends were trimmed by 5 bases and 6 bases, with 14 bases remaining between them. The CDR3 region is CASSPQTGPQPQHF. CDR3 sequence (DNA): TGTGCCAGCAGTCCCCAGACAGGTCCTCAGCCCCAGCATTTT.

This clonotype was counted at least ten times. The J gene is TRBJ2-2, the V gene TRBV28; D is uncertain. V shed 1 base and J shed 6 bases, with 12 bases lying between them. The V gene's germline CDR1 is MDHEN and CDR2 SYDVKM. This CDR3 spans 15 amino acids. The DNA of the CDR3 is TGTGCCAGCAGTTTATTACTCAGCAGCGCCGGGGAGCTGTTTTTT. Translating it yields CASSLLLSSAGELFF.

About this clonotype: The final CDR3 position lacks the conserved phenylalanine or tryptophan, pointing to a likely read error. The rearrangement uses TRBV11-2 and TRBJ1-5; maybe TRBD1 (6 bases). V was pared by 5 bases and J by 4 bases, with 12 bases between. In germline, CDR1 is SGHAT, CDR2 FQNNGV. The CDR3 has 14 amino acids. CDR3 sequence (DNA): TGTGCCAGCAGCGATACAGGGTCGAATCAGCCCCAGCATTGT. Residues: CASSDTGSNQPQHC.

As regards this clonotype: The CDR3 ends on some other residue instead of the conserved phenylalanine or tryptophan, so this is likely a read error. The rearrangement links TRBV7-6 to TRBJ2-1; D ambiguous. The germline V gene encodes CDR1 SGHVS and CDR2 FNYEAQ. The V end was cut by 1 base, the J end by 0 bases, with 7 bases between. The CDR3 contains 15 residues. The CDR3 protein is CASSLDPSSYNEQFL. The CDR3 region has the DNA TGTGCCAGCAGCTTAGACCCTAGCTCCTACAATGAGCAGTTCTTA.

A note on this clonotype: This may arise from a read error, as a much more abundant clone is one base away. This chain connects TRBV5-5 to TRBJ1-1; no reliable D call. The germline V gene has CDR1 SGHKS and CDR2 YYEKEE (reference sequence). Trimming left V 7 bases short and J 0 bases short, with 4 bases between. CDR3 length: 11 residues. The CDR3 protein is CASGVNTEAFF. The CDR3 bases are TGTGCCAGCGGGGTGAACACTGAAGCTTTCTTT.

This rearrangement joins TRBV29-1 to TRBJ2-7; D not certain. Between the trimmed V and J ends, which lost 6 bases and 4 bases, there was a span of 13 bases. Germline CDR1 is SQVTM and CDR2 is ANQGSEA. This CDR3 has 12 residues. CDR3 coding DNA: TGCAGCGTCCCCGGCCCCTTTTACGAGCAGTACTTC. The encoded protein is CSVPGPFYEQYF.

The J gene is TRBJ2-4, the V gene TRBV28; weak D call: TRBD1 (6 bases). The ends were cut back, 6 bases at V and 2 bases at J, with 14 bases in the middle. Germline values: CDR1 MDHEN, CDR2 SYDVKM. The CDR3 totals 15 residues. The CDR3 sequence: CASSATGITKNIQYF. For the CDR3, the DNA is TGTGCCAGCAGCGCAACAGGGATTACCAAAAACATTCAGTACTTC. Full variable domain (rest looked up from reference TRBV28 and TRBJ2-4): DVKVTQSSRYLVKRTGEKVFLECVQDMDHENMFWYRQDPGLGLRLIYFSYDVKMKEKGDIPEGYSVSREKKERFSLILESASTNQTSMYLCASSATGITKNIQYFGAGTRLSVL.

A note on this clonotype: One junction end does not reproduce the germline sequence, and a read error may be involved. V and J are TRBV4-3 and TRBJ1-5; no clear D. This CDR3 region has 15 residues. Germline assignment: CDR1 LGHNA and CDR2 YSLEER. CDR3 amino acids: CASIQDPGIDQPQHF. CDR3 bases: TGCGCCAGCATCCAAGATCCAGGTATTGATCAGCCCCAGCATTTT.

The gene calls are TRBV11-1 and TRBJ2-3; tentatively, D is TRBD1 (6 bases). Trimming shortened V by 5 bases and J by 4 bases, and 13 bases separated the two germline ends. Looked up from germline, CDR1 is SGHAT and CDR2 is FQDESV (reference sequence). The CDR3 runs to 14 residues. CDR3 protein: CASSPTGISDTQYF. The CDR3 nucleotides read TGTGCCAGCAGCCCTACAGGGATCTCAGATACGCAGTATTTT. The entire variable domain, with the rest obtained from reference TRBV11-1 and TRBJ2-3, is as follows: EAEVAQSPRYKITEKSQAVAFWCDPISGHATLYWYRQILGQGPELLVQFQDESVVDDSQLPKDRFSAERLKGVDSTLKIQPAELGDSAMYLCASSPTGISDTQYFGPGTRLTVL.

Many counts were recorded for this clonotype. The genes are TRBV7-2 and TRBJ2-2; 7 nucleotides align to TRBD2. Germline V lookup: CDR1 SGHTA, CDR2 FQGNSA. V dropped 3 bases and J dropped 1; count of bases not matched to a gene: 11. This CDR3 is built from 18 residues. CDR3 DNA sequence: TGTGCCAGCAGCTTCTCACTGTCCAAGCGGGGGAACACCGGGGAGCTGTTTTTT. Translating it yields CASSFSLSKRGNTGELFF. The full variable domain, with the rest looked up from reference TRBV7-2 and TRBJ2-2, is GAGVSQSPSNKVTEKGKDVELRCDPISGHTALYWYRQSLGQGLEFLIYFQGNSAPDKSGLPSDRFSAERTGGSVSTLTIQRTQQEDSAVYLCASSFSLSKRGNTGELFFGEGSRLTVL.

This clonotype was observed a handful of times. This chain links TRBV7-6 with TRBJ1-1; D remains unclear. Deletions cut 5 bases from V and 2 bases from J, with 24 bases between. The length of the CDR3 is 18 residues. Looked up from germline, CDR1 is SGHVS and CDR2 is FNYEAQ. The CDR3 DNA sequence: TGTGCCAGCAGCCCTTATATGGGAGGACGGACCTACAACACTGAAGCTTTCTTT. This encodes CASSPYMGGRTYNTEAFF.

About this clonotype itself: Just one base apart from a much larger clone, this may be a read error. The chain links TRBV20-1 to TRBJ2-2; perhaps TRBD1 as D (6 bases). The CDR3 consists of 14 residues. Germline V gives CDR1 DFQATT, CDR2 SNEGSKA (reference sequence). V lost 8 bases and J 4 bases, leaving 17 bases between the germline ends. The CDR3 DNA reads as TGCAGTTCTCCCAACAGGGCGCGCACCGGGGAGCTGTTTTTT. This translates into CSSPNRARTGELFF.